These 10 T cell receptor beta chains share one sample of origin, sequenced in a study of blood T cell repertoires in COVID-19. The method was immunoSEQ multiplex PCR; TCRdb's version includes in-frame clones alone and lacks a portion of them. This table holds 85,000 to 120,000 clones, more than 75% found once. Sequencing used peripheral blood. The receptors shown here come from a human donor in a cohort sampled during active COVID-19.

The V and J genes are TRBV4-3 and TRBJ2-7, with D possibly being TRBD1 (6 bases). The length of the CDR3 is 13 residues. The V and J ends lost 4 bases and 6 bases respectively, with 13 bases between them. Germline CDR1 and CDR2: LGHNA and YSLEER. The DNA for the CDR3 is TGCGCCAGCAGCCGGAACAGGGATGGCGAGCAGTACTTC. It encodes CASSRNRDGEQYF.

The gene calls are TRBV7-3 and TRBJ1-2, with D possibly TRBD1 on 5 matching bases. CDR3 length: 14 amino acids. Germline CDR1 reads SGHTA; CDR2 reads FQGTGA. The V and J ends lost 2 bases and 0 bases respectively, with 7 bases between them. For the CDR3, the DNA is TGTGCCAGCAGCTTAGGGGCAGCTAACTATGGCTACACCTTC. It translates to CASSLGAANYGYTF.

The rearrangement uses TRBV4-3 and TRBJ1-4, with D perhaps matching TRBD1 (6 bases). The V end lost 4 bases, the J end lost 3 bases, and 15 bases lay between the germline ends. The CDR3 has 16 residues. Germline assignment: CDR1 LGHNA and CDR2 YSLEER. The CDR3 DNA reads as TGCGCCAGCAGCCCCCGGAGGGGGGGGCCTAATGAAAAACTGTTTTTT. Translated: CASSPRRGGPNEKLFF.

The chain employs TRBV6-5 and TRBJ1-1, with TRBD1 identical over 7 bases. CDR1 and CDR2 from the germline V gene are MNHEY and SVGAGI. The CDR3 loop spans 13 amino acids. Losses at the gene ends were 6 bases for V and 3 bases for J; bases not matched to a gene: 4. The DNA for the CDR3 is TGTGCCAGCAGAACAGGGGTGGACACTGAAGCTTTCTTT. This codes for CASRTGVDTEAFF.

The rearrangement uses TRBV6-2 or TRBV6-3 and TRBJ2-3; 7 bases are a match to TRBD1. The CDR3 has 12 residues. The junction had 6 bases not matched to a gene; V was cut back by 5 bases and J by 10 bases. From germline, CDR1 is MNHEY and CDR2 SVGEGT. CDR3 residues: CASSQRQGSQYF. CDR3 nucleotide sequence: TGTGCCAGCAGTCAGAGACAGGGCTCGCAGTATTTT.

In its sample, this clone was seen a few times. V gene TRBV7-2 combines with J gene TRBJ2-1; 16 bases are a match to TRBD2. CDR1 SGHTA and CDR2 FQGNSA come from the germline V gene. V dropped 4 bases and J dropped 13; count of bases not matched to a gene: 4. The CDR3 totals 14 residues. Here the CDR3 reads CASSSGLAGGNQFF. The CDR3 region has the DNA TGTGCCAGCAGCTCGGGACTAGCGGGGGGGAACCAGTTCTTC.

This clone was seen only a few times. This chain links TRBV6-2 or TRBV6-3 with TRBJ2-7, with a tentative D call TRBD1 (5 bases). CDR3 length equals 12 residues. V was pared by 4 bases and J by 6 bases, with 10 bases between. The germline gives CDR1 MNHEY, CDR2 SVGEGT. CDR3 nucleotides: TGTGCCAGCAGTTCCCAGGGCACCGAGCAGTACTTC. It encodes CASSSQGTEQYF.

The chain employs TRBV9 and TRBJ2-1, with D perhaps TRBD2 (6 bases). Trimming left V 0 bases short and J 10 bases short, with 14 bases between. From germline, CDR1 is SGDLS and CDR2 YYNGEE. This CDR3 comprises 14 residues. The CDR3 bases are TGTGCCAGCAGCGTAGGCCCCCTGGGGGGAGAGCAGTTCTTC. Translating it yields CASSVGPLGGEQFF. The full variable domain, its missing parts supplied by reference TRBV9 and TRBJ2-1, is DSGVTQTPKHLITATGQRVTLRCSPRSGDLSVYWYQQSLDQGLQFLIQYYNGEERAKGNILERFSAQQFPDLHSELNLSSLELGDSALYFCASSVGPLGGEQFFGPGTRLTVL.

The chain has TRBV27 and TRBJ1-1; D gene ambiguous. Germline CDR1 and CDR2: MNHEY and SMNVEV (reference sequence). V was cut by 8 bases and J by 1 base, with 11 bases left in between. The CDR3 runs to 13 residues. The CDR3 spells CASGGFWNTEAFF. CDR3 DNA sequence: TGTGCCAGCGGCGGTTTTTGGAACACTGAAGCTTTCTTT.

The V gene is TRBV19, the J gene TRBJ1-5; D not resolved. Trimming pared 5 bases from V and 2 bases from J, leaving 7 bases between. The CDR3 spans 13 residues. CDR1 and CDR2 from the germline V gene are LNHDA and SQIVND (reference sequence). The CDR3 sequence is CASSLQRNQPQHF. In DNA form, the CDR3 reads TGTGCCAGTAGTTTACAGCGCAATCAGCCCCAGCATTTT.